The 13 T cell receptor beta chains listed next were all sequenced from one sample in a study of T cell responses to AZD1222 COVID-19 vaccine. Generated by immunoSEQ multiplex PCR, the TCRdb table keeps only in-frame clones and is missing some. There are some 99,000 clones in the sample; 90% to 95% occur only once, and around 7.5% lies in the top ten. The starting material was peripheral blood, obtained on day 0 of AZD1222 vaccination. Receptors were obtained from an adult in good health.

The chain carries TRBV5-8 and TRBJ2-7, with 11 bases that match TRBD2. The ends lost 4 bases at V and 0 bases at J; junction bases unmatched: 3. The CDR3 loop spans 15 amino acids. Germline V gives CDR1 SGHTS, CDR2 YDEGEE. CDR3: CASSQGLADSYEQYF. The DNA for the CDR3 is TGTGCCAGCAGCCAGGGACTAGCGGACTCCTACGAGCAGTACTTC.

CDR3 region: CASSDQGGNSPLHF. The DNA of the CDR3 is TGTGCCAGCAGTGATCAGGGTGGAAATTCACCCCTCCACTTT. This sequence joins TRBV2 and TRBJ1-6; the D gene is possibly TRBD1 (5 bases). The germline V gene encodes CDR1 SNHLY and CDR2 FYNNEI. V shed 3 bases and J shed 7 bases, with 10 bases lying between them. This CDR3 has 14 amino acids.

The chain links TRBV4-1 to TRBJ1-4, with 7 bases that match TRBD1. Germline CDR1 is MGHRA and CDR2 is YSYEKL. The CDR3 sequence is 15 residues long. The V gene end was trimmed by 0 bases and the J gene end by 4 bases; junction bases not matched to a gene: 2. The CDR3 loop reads CASSQDTGVNEKLFF. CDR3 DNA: TGCGCCAGCAGCCAAGATACAGGGGTTAATGAAAAACTGTTTTTT.

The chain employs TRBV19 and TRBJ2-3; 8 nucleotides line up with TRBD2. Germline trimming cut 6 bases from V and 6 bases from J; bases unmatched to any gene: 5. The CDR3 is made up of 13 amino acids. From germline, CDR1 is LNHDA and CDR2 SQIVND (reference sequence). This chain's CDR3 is CASSGGAGDTQYF. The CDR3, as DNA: TGTGCCAGTAGCGGGGGGGCGGGTGATACGCAGTATTTT.

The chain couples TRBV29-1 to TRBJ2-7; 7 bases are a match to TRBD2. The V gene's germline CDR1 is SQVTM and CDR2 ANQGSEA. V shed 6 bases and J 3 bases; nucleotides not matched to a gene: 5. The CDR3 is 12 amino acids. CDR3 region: CSVTGGRYEQYF. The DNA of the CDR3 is TGCAGCGTCACGGGAGGACGCTACGAGCAGTACTTC.

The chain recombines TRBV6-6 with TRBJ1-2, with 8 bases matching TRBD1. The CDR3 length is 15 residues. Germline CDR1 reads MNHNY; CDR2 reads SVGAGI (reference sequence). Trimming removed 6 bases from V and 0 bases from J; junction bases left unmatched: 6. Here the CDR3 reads CASSQPQGANYGYTF. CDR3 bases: TGTGCCAGCAGCCAACCACAGGGGGCTAACTATGGCTACACCTTC.

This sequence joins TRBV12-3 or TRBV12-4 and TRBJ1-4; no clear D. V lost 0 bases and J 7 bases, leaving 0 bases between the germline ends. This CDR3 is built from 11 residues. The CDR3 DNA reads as TGTGCCAGCAGTTTAGCTGAAAAACTGTTTTTT. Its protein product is CASSLAEKLFF.

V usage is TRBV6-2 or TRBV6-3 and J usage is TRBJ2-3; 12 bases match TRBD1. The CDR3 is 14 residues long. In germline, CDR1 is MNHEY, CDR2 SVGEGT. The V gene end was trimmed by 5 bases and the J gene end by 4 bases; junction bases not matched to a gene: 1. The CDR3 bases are TGTGCCAGCAGTGGGACAGGGGGCCCAGATACGCAGTATTTT. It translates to CASSGTGGPDTQYF.

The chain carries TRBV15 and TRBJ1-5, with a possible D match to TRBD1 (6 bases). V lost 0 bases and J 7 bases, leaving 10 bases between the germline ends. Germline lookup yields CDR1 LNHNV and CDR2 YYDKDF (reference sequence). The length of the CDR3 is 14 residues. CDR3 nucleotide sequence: TGTGCCACCAGCAGAGACGGGGGGCTCCAGCCCCAGCATTTT. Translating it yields CATSRDGGLQPQHF.

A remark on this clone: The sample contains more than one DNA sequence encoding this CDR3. The CDR3 is CASSPGTGSYEQYF. CDR3 nucleotide sequence: TGTGCCAGCTCACCTGGGACAGGCTCCTACGAGCAGTACTTC. This chain links TRBV18 with TRBJ2-7; 8 bases agree with TRBD1. The germline V gene has CDR1 KGHSH and CDR2 LQKENI. The V gene end was trimmed by 3 bases and the J gene end by 0 bases; junction bases not matched to a gene: 1. The CDR3 length is 14 residues.

DNA of the CDR3: TGCGCCAGCAGCCCCACTCCTTACTCCTACAATGAGCAGTTCTTC. Protein sequence: CASSPTPYSYNEQFF. The chain links TRBV5-1 to TRBJ2-1; no definite D call. Germline V gene data show CDR1 as SGHRS and CDR2 as YFSETQ. V shed 4 bases and J shed 0 bases, with 11 bases lying between them. This CDR3 has 15 residues.

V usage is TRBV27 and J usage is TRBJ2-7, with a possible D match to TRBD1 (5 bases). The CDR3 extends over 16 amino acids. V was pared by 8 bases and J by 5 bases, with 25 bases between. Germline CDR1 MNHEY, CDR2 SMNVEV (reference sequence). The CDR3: CASGNPRGTFGDEQYF. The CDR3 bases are TGTGCCAGCGGGAACCCTAGGGGAACGTTCGGCGACGAGCAGTACTTC.

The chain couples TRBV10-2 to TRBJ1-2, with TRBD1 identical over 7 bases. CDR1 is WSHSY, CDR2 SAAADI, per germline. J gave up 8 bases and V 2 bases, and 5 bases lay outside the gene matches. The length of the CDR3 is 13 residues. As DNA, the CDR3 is TGCGCCAGCAGTGAGGGACAGGCACAGGGCTACACCTTC. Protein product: CASSEGQAQGYTF.